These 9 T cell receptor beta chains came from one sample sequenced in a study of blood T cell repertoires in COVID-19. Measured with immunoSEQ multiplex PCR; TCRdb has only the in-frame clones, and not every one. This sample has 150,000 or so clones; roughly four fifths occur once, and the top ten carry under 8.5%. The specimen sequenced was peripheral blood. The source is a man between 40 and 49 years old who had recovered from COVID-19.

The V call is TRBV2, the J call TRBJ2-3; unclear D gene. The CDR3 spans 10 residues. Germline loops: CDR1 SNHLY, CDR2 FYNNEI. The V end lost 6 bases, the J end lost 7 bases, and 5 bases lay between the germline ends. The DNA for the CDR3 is TGTGCCAGCAGGGAGAATACGCAGTATTTT. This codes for CASRENTQYF.

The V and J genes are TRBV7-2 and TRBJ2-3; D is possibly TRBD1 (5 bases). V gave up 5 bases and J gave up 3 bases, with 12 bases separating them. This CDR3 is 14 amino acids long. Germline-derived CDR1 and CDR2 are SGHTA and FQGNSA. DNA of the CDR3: TGTGCCAGCAGCCCGCCCCCAGGGACAGATACGCAGTATTTT. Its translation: CASSPPPGTDTQYF.

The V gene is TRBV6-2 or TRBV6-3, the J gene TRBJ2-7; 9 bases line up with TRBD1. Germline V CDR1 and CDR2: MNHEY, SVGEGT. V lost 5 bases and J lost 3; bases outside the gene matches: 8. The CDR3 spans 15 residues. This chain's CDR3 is CASSAPGQGFYEQYF. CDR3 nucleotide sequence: TGTGCCAGCAGTGCACCGGGACAGGGCTTCTACGAGCAGTACTTC.

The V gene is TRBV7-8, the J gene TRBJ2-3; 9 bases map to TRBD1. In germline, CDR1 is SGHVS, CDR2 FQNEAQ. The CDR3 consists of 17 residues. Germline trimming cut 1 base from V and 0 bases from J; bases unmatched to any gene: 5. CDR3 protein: CASSLGTGTGSTDTQYF. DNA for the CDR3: TGTGCCAGCAGCTTAGGTACAGGGACAGGGAGCACAGATACGCAGTATTTT.

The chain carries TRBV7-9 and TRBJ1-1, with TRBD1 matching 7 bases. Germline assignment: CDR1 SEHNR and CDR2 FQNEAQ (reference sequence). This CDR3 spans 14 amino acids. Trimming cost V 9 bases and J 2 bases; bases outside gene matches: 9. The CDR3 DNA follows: TGTGCCAGTCAACTGACAGGGACCAACACTGAAGCTTTCTTT. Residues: CASQLTGTNTEAFF. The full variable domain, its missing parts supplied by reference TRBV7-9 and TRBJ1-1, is DTGVSQNPRHKITKRGQNVTFRCDPISEHNRLYWYRQTLGQGPEFLTYFQNEAQLEKSRLLSDRFSAERPKGSFSTLEIQRTEQGDSAMYLCASQLTGTNTEAFFGQGTRLTVV.

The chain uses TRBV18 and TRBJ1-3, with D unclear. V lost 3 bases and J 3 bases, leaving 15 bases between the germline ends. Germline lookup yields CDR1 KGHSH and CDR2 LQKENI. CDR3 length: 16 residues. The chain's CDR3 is CASSPGLARSGNTIYF. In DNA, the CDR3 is TGTGCCAGCTCACCCGGGCTAGCCCGGAGTGGAAACACCATATATTTT.

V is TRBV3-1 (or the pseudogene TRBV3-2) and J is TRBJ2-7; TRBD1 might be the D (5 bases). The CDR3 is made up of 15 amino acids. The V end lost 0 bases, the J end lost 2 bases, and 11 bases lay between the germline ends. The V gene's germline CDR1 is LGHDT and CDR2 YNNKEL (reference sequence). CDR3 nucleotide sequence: TGTGCCAGCAGCCAAGATTCGGCAGGGCCCTACGAGCAGTACTTC. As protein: CASSQDSAGPYEQYF.

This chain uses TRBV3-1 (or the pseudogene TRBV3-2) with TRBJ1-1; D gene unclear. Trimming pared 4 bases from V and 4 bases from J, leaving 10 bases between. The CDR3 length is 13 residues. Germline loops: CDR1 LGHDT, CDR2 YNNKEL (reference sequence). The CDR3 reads CASSLEGSTEAFF. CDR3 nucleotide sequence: TGTGCCAGCAGCCTGGAGGGTTCCACTGAAGCTTTCTTT.

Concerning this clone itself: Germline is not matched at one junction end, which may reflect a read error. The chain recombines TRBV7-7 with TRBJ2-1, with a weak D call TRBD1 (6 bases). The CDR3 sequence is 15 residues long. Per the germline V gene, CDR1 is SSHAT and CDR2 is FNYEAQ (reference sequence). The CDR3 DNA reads TGTGCTAGCAGCCACAGGGCCTCCACCATCAATGAGCAGTTCTTC. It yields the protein CASSHRASTINEQFF.